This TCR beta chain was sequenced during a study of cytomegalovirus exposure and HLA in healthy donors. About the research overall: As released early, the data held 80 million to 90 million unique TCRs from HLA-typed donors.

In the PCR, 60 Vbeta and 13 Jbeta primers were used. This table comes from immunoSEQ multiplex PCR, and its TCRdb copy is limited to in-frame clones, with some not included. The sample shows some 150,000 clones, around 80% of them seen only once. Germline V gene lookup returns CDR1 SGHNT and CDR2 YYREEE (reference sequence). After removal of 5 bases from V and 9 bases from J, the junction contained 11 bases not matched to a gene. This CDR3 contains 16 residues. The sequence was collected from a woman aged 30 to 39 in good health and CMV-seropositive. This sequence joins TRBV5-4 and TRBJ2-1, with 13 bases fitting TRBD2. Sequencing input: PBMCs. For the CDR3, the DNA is TGTGCCAGCAGACAGGGGACTAGCGGGGCAAGAGGTGAGCAGTTCTTC. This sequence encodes CASRQGTSGARGEQFF. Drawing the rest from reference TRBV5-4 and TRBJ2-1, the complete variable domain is ETGVTQSPTHLIKTRGQQVTLRCSSQSGHNTVSWYQQALGQGPQFIFQYYREEENGRGNFPPRFSGLQFPNYSSELNVNALELDDSALYLCASRQGTSGARGEQFFGPGTRLTVL.